This is a list of T cell receptor beta chains from one sample in a study of T cell changes during pregnancy in multiple sclerosis. Some clones are missing from TCRdb's copy, which holds only in-frame ones; the method was immunoSEQ multiplex PCR. The sample comprises tens of thousands of clones, 94% of which are singletons, and around 0.6% rests with the top ten. Here the sequenced sample was CD4+ T cells from peripheral blood mononuclear cells, taken in the second trimester of pregnancy. These receptors originate from a female donor with multiple sclerosis, enrolled in a pregnancy study. The CDR3 runs from the conserved cysteine through the conserved F or W. D genes are given only for firm matches. Clone size is given for some rows only: seen once, a few or many times, or a class if the clone is expanded.

j_call clone_size v_call d_call cdr3_aa cdr3_nt
TRBJ2-1 - TRBV7-8 TRBD2 CASSLLELAGDEQFF TGTGCCAGCAGCTTACTTGAACTAGCGGGCGATGAGCAGTTCTTC
TRBJ2-7 once TRBV6-5 - CASSTGQSLTYEQYF TGTGCCAGCAGTACCGGACAGAGTTTAACCTACGAGCAGTACTTC
TRBJ2-2 - TRBV5-8 - CASGRAGVTGELFF TGTGCCAGCGGGAGGGCAGGGGTTACCGGGGAGCTGTTTTTT
TRBJ2-7 - TRBV5-6 TRBD1 CASRRTGEQYF TGTGCCAGCAGACGGACAGGGGAGCAGTACTTC
TRBJ1-4 - TRBV7-8 - CASSSGGRSNEKLFF TGTGCCAGCAGCTCAGGAGGGCGCTCTAATGAAAAACTGTTTTTT
TRBJ2-3 once TRBV9 TRBD1 CASSGPGTGDTDTQYF TGTGCCAGCAGCGGCCCCGGGACAGGAGACACAGATACGCAGTATTTT
TRBJ1-2 - TRBV7-9 - CASSFLGGRVQANYGYTF TGTGCCAGCAGCTTCCTCGGGGGGCGTGTACAGGCGAACTATGGCTACACCTTC
TRBJ1-1 - TRBV6-5 - CASSRRGTEAFF TGTGCCAGCAGTAGGAGGGGCACTGAAGCTTTCTTT
TRBJ2-1 - TRBV6-4 - CASQTRGNEQFF TGTGCCAGCCAGACGAGAGGGAATGAGCAGTTCTTC
TRBJ1-6 - TRBV2 - CASSGRTDNSPLHF TGTGCCAGCAGCGGCCGCACAGATAATTCACCCCTCCACTTT
TRBJ2-1 - TRBV30 TRBD2 CAWWSGGGQFF TGTGCCTGGTGGAGCGGGGGGGGGCAGTTCTTC
TRBJ1-1 - TRBV9 TRBD1 CASSVKGDRPRLLNTEAFF TGTGCCAGCAGCGTAAAAGGGGACAGGCCCCGACTACTGAACACTGAAGCTTTCTTT
TRBJ2-3 - TRBV4-3 - CASSQEQAAASYPPTQYF TGCGCCAGCAGCCAAGAACAGGCGGCGGCATCCTACCCGCCCACGCAGTATTTT
TRBJ1-5 - TRBV6-5 TRBD1 CASSYRGQDQPQHF TGTGCCAGCAGTTACAGGGGGCAGGATCAGCCCCAGCATTTT
TRBJ1-2 - TRBV29-1 TRBD1 CSVAGQANYGYTF TGCAGCGTTGCAGGACAGGCAAACTATGGCTACACCTTC
TRBJ1-1 - TRBV7-9 - CASSRTPGEGEAFF TGTGCCAGCAGCCGAACCCCGGGGGAGGGTGAAGCTTTCTTT
TRBJ2-2 - TRBV11-1 TRBD1 CASSLTTGGTGELFF TGTGCCAGCAGCTTAACGACAGGGGGCACCGGGGAGCTGTTTTTT
TRBJ2-3 - TRBV9 - CASSVVGGSTDTQYF TGTGCCAGCAGCGTAGTTGGGGGGAGCACAGATACGCAGTATTTT
TRBJ1-5 - TRBV18 - CASSPVQGSNQPQHF TGTGCCAGCTCACCGGTGCAGGGTAGCAATCAGCCCCAGCATTTT
TRBJ1-5 - TRBV7-8 TRBD1 CASSLGTVNQPQHF TGTGCCAGCAGCCTAGGGACAGTCAATCAGCCCCAGCATTTT
TRBJ1-2 - TRBV7-2 TRBD1 CASSLAPGQLDYGYTF TGTGCCAGCAGCTTAGCCCCGGGACAGTTAGACTATGGCTACACCTTC
TRBJ1-2 - TRBV6-4 TRBD1 CASRKDRADGYTF TGTGCCAGCAGGAAGGACAGGGCGGATGGCTACACCTTC
TRBJ2-2 - TRBV7-9 - CASSSPVGLMGTGELFF TGTGCCAGCAGCTCCCCTGTGGGGCTTATGGGTACCGGGGAGCTGTTTTTT
TRBJ1-2 - TRBV5-6 - CASSWGSNYGYTF TGTGCCAGCAGCTGGGGCAGTAACTATGGCTACACCTTC
TRBJ2-2 - TRBV10-3 - CAISEIGGPTGELFF TGTGCCATCAGTGAGATCGGGGGGCCTACCGGGGAGCTGTTTTTT
TRBJ2-1 - TRBV7-9 - CASSLTGFSGDEQFF TGTGCCAGCAGCTTAACAGGGTTCTCTGGCGATGAGCAGTTCTTC
TRBJ2-5 few TRBV7-2 - CASSPTRGQETQYF TGTGCCAGCAGTCCTACTCGAGGCCAAGAGACCCAGTACTTC
TRBJ2-7 - TRBV7-6 - CASSLGHSGYEQYF TGTGCCAGCAGCTTAGGCCATTCGGGCTACGAGCAGTACTTC
TRBJ1-2 - TRBV9 - CASSVGGGTNYGYTF TGTGCCAGCAGCGTAGGGGGGGGGACTAACTATGGCTACACCTTC
TRBJ2-2 - TRBV19 TRBD1 CASSGQGGGELFF TGTGCCAGTAGTGGACAGGGGGGCGGGGAGCTGTTTTTT
TRBJ1-5 - TRBV29-1 - CSVEDASWGLSGVQHF TGCAGCGTTGAAGATGCCAGCTGGGGGCTCTCAGGGGTCCAGCATTTT
TRBJ2-7 - TRBV19 TRBD2 CASSKGLAGVEQYF TGTGCCAGTAGTAAGGGACTAGCGGGTGTCGAGCAGTACTTC
TRBJ1-2 - TRBV18 TRBD1 CASSEQPGQVINYGYTF TGTGCCAGCTCAGAGCAACCGGGACAGGTGATTAACTATGGCTACACCTTC
TRBJ1-2 - TRBV5-1 - CASSLVGPGTVNGYTF TGCGCCAGCAGCTTGGTAGGCCCGGGAACGGTGAATGGCTACACCTTC
TRBJ2-7 - TRBV6-1 - CATLEGGLYEQYF TGTGCCACCCTCGAGGGCGGGTTATACGAGCAGTACTTC
TRBJ1-2 - TRBV14 - CASSQDPRHGYTF TGTGCCAGCAGCCAAGATCCGCGGCATGGCTACACCTTC
TRBJ1-1 - TRBV10-3 TRBD1 CAISEFAQGTEAFF TGTGCCATCAGTGAGTTTGCACAGGGGACTGAAGCTTTCTTT
TRBJ1-5 - TRBV5-1 - CASSQGVGQPQHF TGCGCCAGCAGCCAAGGGGTAGGTCAGCCCCAGCATTTT
TRBJ1-2 - TRBV7-9 - CASSSAGGRGYTF TGTGCCAGCAGCTCCGCCGGGGGACGGGGCTACACCTTC
TRBJ2-2 once TRBV7-2 - CASRPGHHLPGELFF TGTGCCAGCAGACCCGGACATCACCTCCCCGGGGAGCTGTTTTTT
TRBJ2-1 - TRBV7-2 TRBD2 CASSLAGGGSYNEQFF TGTGCCAGCAGCTTGGCGGGCGGGGGGTCCTACAATGAGCAGTTCTTC
TRBJ1-1 - TRBV7-9 - CASSLARGGAYMNTEAFF TGTGCCAGCAGCTTAGCCCGCGGGGGGGCGTATATGAACACTGAAGCTTTCTTT
TRBJ2-2 once TRBV10-3 TRBD2 CAISESTSGATANTGELFF TGTGCCATCAGTGAGTCGACTAGCGGGGCGACAGCGAACACCGGGGAGCTGTTTTTT
TRBJ1-2 - TRBV7-2 - CASSPGGRGYGYTF TGTGCCAGCAGCCCTGGAGGTCGGGGCTATGGCTACACCTTC
TRBJ2-1 - TRBV11-2 - CASSLLLRNEQFF TGTGCCAGCAGCCTCTTATTGAGGAATGAGCAGTTCTTC
TRBJ2-1 - TRBV2 TRBD2 CASREGTSGGIDEQFF TGTGCCAGCAGGGAAGGGACTAGCGGGGGGATCGATGAGCAGTTCTTC
TRBJ2-6 - TRBV4-2 - CASSPQGPGANVLTF TGTGCCAGCAGCCCCCAGGGGCCTGGGGCCAACGTCCTGACTTTC
TRBJ2-5 - TRBV5-1 TRBD1 CASSPGQGWETQYF TGCGCCAGCAGCCCGGGACAGGGGTGGGAGACCCAGTACTTC
TRBJ1-1 - TRBV6-6 TRBD1 CASTTDRVNTEAFF TGTGCCAGCACCACGGACAGGGTGAACACTGAAGCTTTCTTT
TRBJ2-2 - TRBV12-5 TRBD2 CASGLVGVAGGPGRTGELFF TGTGCTAGTGGTTTGGTAGGGGTAGCGGGGGGGCCGGGAAGGACCGGGGAGCTGTTTTTT
TRBJ2-5 - TRBV29-1 TRBD1 CSVKTGAETQYF TGCAGCGTTAAGACAGGGGCGGAGACCCAGTACTTC
TRBJ1-1 - TRBV9 TRBD1 CASSVATGGGTEAFF TGTGCCAGCAGCGTAGCTACAGGGGGCGGCACTGAAGCTTTCTTT
TRBJ2-3 - TRBV7-2 - CASSLDLLRGTQYF TGTGCCAGCAGCTTAGACCTCCTACGAGGTACGCAGTATTTT
TRBJ2-1 - TRBV7-6 TRBD2 CASSLLAGGLSEQFF TGTGCCAGCAGCTTACTAGCGGGGGGGCTGAGTGAGCAGTTCTTC
TRBJ1-2 - TRBV5-4 TRBD1 CASSSLRDRGDGYTF TGTGCCAGCAGTTCCCTCCGGGACAGGGGAGATGGCTACACCTTC
TRBJ2-7 - TRBV7-2 - CASTTHLGGPEQYF TGTGCCAGCACCACTCACCTTGGGGGCCCCGAGCAGTACTTC